One and the same sample provided the 5 T cell receptor beta chains below, sequenced in a study of control samples from healthy donors and cancer patients (dated by TCRdb to the early 2020s). Library generation was performed with the immunoSEQ multiplex PCR assay. The immuneACCESS repertoire file appears here via TCRdb, limited to in-frame rearrangements. These files lack a portion of the clones; in checked studies, under half of the deficit traces to unresolved V genes, and the cause of the others is not known. This sample comprises approximately 170,000 clones, about 90% of them detected only once. The ten largest clones add up to about 0.73% of the sample. Sequenced input: blood. These receptors all come from a woman aged 25 to 39 in good health.

This clone is a singleton in its sample. The J gene is TRBJ2-2, the V gene TRBV27; TRBD1 might be the D (5 bases). The V and J ends lost 7 bases and 2 bases respectively, with 11 bases between them. Germline V CDR1 and CDR2: MNHEY, SMNVEV (reference sequence). The CDR3 is 14 amino acids. The CDR3 here is CASNSGANTGELFF. Here the CDR3 DNA reads TGTGCCAGCAACAGTGGGGCCAACACCGGGGAGCTGTTTTTT.

This sequence joins TRBV30 and TRBJ1-2, with 9 bases fitting TRBD1. This CDR3 has 14 amino acids. The V and J ends lost 3 bases and 7 bases, in that order; junction bases with no gene match: 9. The germline gives CDR1 GTSNPN, CDR2 SVGIG (reference sequence). The CDR3 DNA sequence: TGTGCCTGGAGCGGACAGGGGAGGGTACGTGGCTACACCTTC. Translation: CAWSGQGRVRGYTF.

This clone has only a few counts. V gene TRBV29-1 combines with J gene TRBJ1-1; D is perhaps TRBD1 (5 bases). CDR3 length equals 13 residues. The V and J ends lost 7 bases and 0 bases respectively, with 12 bases between them. The germline V gene has CDR1 SQVTM and CDR2 ANQGSEA. CDR3 in DNA: TGCAGCGCCCACAGGCAGATGAACACTGAAGCTTTCTTT. Encoded protein: CSAHRQMNTEAFF.

The DNA for the CDR3 is TGTGCCAGCAGTGAAGGGCGGTACTCTGGAAACACCATATATTTT. It codes for CASSEGRYSGNTIYF. This chain links TRBV6-1 with TRBJ1-3; the D is unclear. The germline V gene encodes CDR1 MNHNS and CDR2 SASEGT. CDR3 length equals 15 residues. Trimming removed 1 base at V and 0 bases at J, with 7 bases between.

The V and J genes are TRBV6-1 and TRBJ2-7; TRBD2 matches at 9 bases. The germline V gene encodes CDR1 MNHNS and CDR2 SASEGT. CDR3 size: 15 residues. V lost 1 base, J lost 1 base, and 2 bases stayed unmatched. In nucleotides, the CDR3 is TGTGCCAGCAGTGAAGTACTAGCGGGTTCCTACGAGCAGTACTTC. Its translation: CASSEVLAGSYEQYF.